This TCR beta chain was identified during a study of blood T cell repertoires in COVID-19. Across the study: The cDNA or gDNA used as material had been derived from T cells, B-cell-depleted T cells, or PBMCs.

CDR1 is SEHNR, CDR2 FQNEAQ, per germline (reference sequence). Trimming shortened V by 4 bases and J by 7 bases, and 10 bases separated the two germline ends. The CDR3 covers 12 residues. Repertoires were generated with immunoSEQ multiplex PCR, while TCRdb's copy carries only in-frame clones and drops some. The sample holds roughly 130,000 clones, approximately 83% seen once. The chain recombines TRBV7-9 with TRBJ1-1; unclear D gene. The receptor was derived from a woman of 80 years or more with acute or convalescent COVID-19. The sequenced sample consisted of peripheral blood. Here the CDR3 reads CASSWGGVEAFF. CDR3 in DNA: TGTGCCAGCAGCTGGGGAGGCGTTGAAGCTTTCTTT.